The entry that follows covers one T cell receptor beta chain sequence. This sample was taken from a study of CD8 T cells in ankylosing spondylitis. Via MiXCR, TCRdb re-called the 5' RACE reads, giving one row per CDR3 protein. Among 150,000 to 200,000 distinct CDR3 sequences listed, around 9.6% were seen once. The CDR3 contains 23 residues. Germline-derived CDR1 and CDR2 are SGHVS and FNYEAQ. Trimming left V 2 bases short and J 5 bases short, with 39 bases between. The chain joins TRBV7-6 to TRBJ2-5, with D perhaps TRBD1 or TRBD2 (5 bases each). Material for sequencing was blood, either unsorted or a sorted T cell fraction (not recorded which). The receptor's source is a female donor with ankylosing spondylitis or in good health (not recorded which). This CDR3 is CASSLSPLVVSRARDQEGETQYF. The DNA for the CDR3 is TGTGCCAGCAGCTTAAGCCCCTTAGTAGTAAGCCGGGCCCGGGACCAAGAGGGGGAGACCCAGTACTTC. Variable domain in full (rest from reference TRBV7-6 and TRBJ2-5): GAGVSQSPRYKVTKRGQDVALRCDPISGHVSLYWYRQALGQGPEFLTYFNYEAQQDKSGLPNDRFSAERPEGSISTLTIQRTEQRDSAMYRCASSLSPLVVSRARDQEGETQYFGPGTRLLVL.